The rows below give T cell receptor beta chains drawn from one sample of a study of T cell repertoires in cytomegalovirus infection. These receptors are not linked to any known antigen. TCRdb reprocessed the reads via MiXCR and lists one record per CDR3 protein. The sample carries under 150,000 distinct CDR3 sequences, about 24% recorded once. Sequenced sample: PBMCs, sequenced either directly or after in vitro stimulation (not recorded which). The origin of the receptors is a human donor in good health (CMV status not recorded). Some clones in this sample may be carry-over from other donors' samples. The conserved cysteine and the conserved F or W are not part of the CDR3 here. The D gene is left open where the match is weak. Size values are once, few and many counts, or a class for expanded clones, and some rows have none.

v_gene,abundance,d_gene,CDR3aa
TRBV6-2/TRBV6-3,few,.,ASSFQGLNQPQH
TRBV4-1,few,.,ASSQDGGVGYGYT
TRBV4-1,.,.,ASSQEGVGSYEQY
TRBV6-2/TRBV6-3,few,.,ASRRDLLGTGELF
TRBV29-1,.,TRBD1,SAPIQGSYGYT
TRBV19,many,.,ASSIAPLAKNIQY
TRBV7-2,many,TRBD2,ASSSRAGAARETQY
TRBV27,many,.,ASSPRTRRQPQH
TRBV12-3/TRBV12-4,.,.,ASSLLGGSYNEQF
TRBV7-9,few,.,ASRLGRQETQY
TRBV7-2,many,.,ASSPLGGRNEKLF
TRBV7-8,many,.,ASSLADTTNTGELF
TRBV12-3/TRBV12-4,few,TRBD2,ASSPSSGGGPYNEQF
TRBV20-1,.,.,SAQSPLGGLTDTQY
TRBV7-2,many,.,ASSEDRQSTDTQY
TRBV19,medium-sized,.,ASSVSYNEQF
TRBV27,few,TRBD1,ASRQGPNTGELF
TRBV7-8,many,.,ATQVLSDTDTQY
TRBV15,.,.,ATSRGGLGGELF
TRBV7-6,many,TRBD1,ASSSQGQGGYEQY
TRBV7-8,many,TRBD2,ASSLGLAGGGSTDTQY
TRBV18,.,TRBD1,ASSSETGGNGYT
TRBV7-2,many,.,ASSLGVSYEQY
TRBV12-3/TRBV12-4,.,.,ASSLQRSLDEQF
TRBV6-6,.,.,ASSYQVAVSTDTQY
TRBV28,few,TRBD1,ASRSSRDRGADTQY
TRBV20-1,.,.,SASSQRQETQY
TRBV24-1,.,.,ATSDTTRSTEAF
TRBV7-6,.,.,ASSQGLGGNEQF
TRBV4-3,.,.,ASSQVGRGKNTEAF
TRBV11-3,many,.,ASIADSRGAGELF
TRBV6-1,many,.,ASSQTGGGNQPQH
TRBV7-2,many,.,ASSLTGSRTEAF
TRBV6-5,few,.,ASSYSDSTSSYNSPLH
TRBV7-9,few,.,ASSQLRQRHNEQF
TRBV6-5,few,.,ASSYGLAGSSSYNEQF
TRBV6-6,few,.,ASQMGSYNEQF
TRBV7-2,few,TRBD1,ASSLTGEDHQPQH
TRBV27,.,TRBD1,ASSSGQGGELF
TRBV20-1,.,TRBD2,SARGPKREDLETQY
TRBV7-6,many,.,ASSGGQPGELF
TRBV7-2,many,.,ASSFITGSTDTQY
TRBV7-9,few,TRBD1,ASSTDLAGTGLNEQF
TRBV7-8,many,.,ASSLVSGVSYNEQF
TRBV6-2/TRBV6-3,.,.,ASRPVGLGYYEQY
TRBV15,.,.,ATSNLNTEAF